The 21 T cell receptor beta chains listed next were all sequenced from one sample in a study of T cells in Graves' hyperthyroidism and ophthalmopathy. RNA transcripts were the template for amplifying TCR beta CDR3 regions. An initial round of RT-PCR targeting the TCR CDR3 relied on the HTBI primer set. TCRdb re-called the multiplex PCR reads with MiXCR, one entry per CDR3 protein. There are around 490,000 distinct CDR3 sequences in the sample; about 20% occur only once, and 40% to 50% lies in the top ten. The sequencing sample was made of blood. The receptors were gathered from a man aged 40-55 years with Graves' ophthalmopathy.

This clonotype was seen a few times. The chain links TRBV6-5 to TRBJ2-5, with D possibly matching TRBD1 (6 bases). Germline V gives CDR1 MNHEY, CDR2 SVGAGI. The CDR3 contains 14 residues. Trimming left V 2 bases short and J 5 bases short, with 12 bases between. In DNA form, the CDR3 reads TGTGCCAGCAGTTACGCATTACAGGGTGAGACCCAGTACTTC. Encoded protein: CASSYALQGETQYF.

The chain combines TRBV18 with TRBJ2-7; weak D call: TRBD1 (6 bases). Trimming stripped 4 bases from V and 0 bases from J, with 10 bases between. Germline CDR1 KGHSH, CDR2 LQKENI. The CDR3 is made up of 14 amino acids. CDR3 residues: CASSRTGNSYEQYF. CDR3 nucleotides: TGTGCCAGCTCACGTACAGGGAACTCCTACGAGCAGTACTTC.

The table lists this clonotype with a few counts. The chain links TRBV14 to TRBJ1-1; D gene ambiguous. The CDR3 extends over 15 amino acids. The V end was cut by 1 base, the J end by 1 base, with 10 bases between. Germline V gives CDR1 SGHDN, CDR2 FVKESK. The DNA of the CDR3 is TGTGCCAGCAGCCAAGGGTTGCGGCGGAACACTGAAGCTTTCTTT. It is translated as CASSQGLRRNTEAFF.

This clonotype was observed many times. CDR3 bases: TGCAGTGCTAGAGCCACAGAGTCCTACGAGCAGTACTTC. Protein product: CSARATESYEQYF. The V and J genes are TRBV20-1 and TRBJ2-7; D gene unclear. Per germline, CDR1 DFQATT and CDR2 SNEGSKA (reference sequence). The CDR3 contains 13 residues. The germline V and J ends were trimmed by 1 base and 1 base, with 8 bases remaining between them.

This clonotype was seen at least ten times. The V and J genes are TRBV11-3 and TRBJ2-5; 7 nucleotides match TRBD2. CDR1 SGHNT and CDR2 YENEEA come from the germline V gene. V lost 2 bases, J lost 3 bases, and 6 bases stayed unmatched. The CDR3 spans 15 residues. The CDR3 DNA follows: TGTGCCAGCAGCTTACGGGGGGAGGAAGAAGAGACCCAGTACTTC. Its translation is CASSLRGEEEETQYF.

This clonotype was found a few times. The chain uses TRBV6-2 or TRBV6-3 and TRBJ2-5, with 7 bases that match TRBD2. The CDR3 loop spans 16 amino acids. Losses at the gene ends were 6 bases for V and 2 bases for J; bases not matched to a gene: 12. Germline V gene lookup returns CDR1 MNHEY and CDR2 SVGEGT. The CDR3 reads CASSPTGGSGQETQYF. The CDR3 bases are TGTGCCAGCAGCCCCACGGGCGGGAGCGGTCAAGAGACCCAGTACTTC.

This clonotype has ten or more counts. This rearrangement joins TRBV11-2 to TRBJ2-1, with D perhaps TRBD1 or TRBD2 (6 bases each). V was clipped by 5 bases and J by 3 bases, with 17 bases between them. This CDR3 is 16 amino acids long. Germline loops: CDR1 SGHAT, CDR2 FQNNGV. The chain's CDR3 is CASSASGGLYYNEQFF. CDR3 in DNA: TGTGCCAGCAGCGCCAGTGGGGGGCTGTACTACAATGAGCAGTTCTTC.

This clonotype came up many times. The chain recombines TRBV20-1 with TRBJ2-5, with TRBD1 identical over 8 bases. The CDR3 has 11 residues. Germline values: CDR1 DFQATT, CDR2 SNEGSKA (reference sequence). Losses at the gene ends were 7 bases for V and 4 bases for J; bases not matched to a gene: 2. The chain's CDR3 is CSGDRLETQYF. The CDR3 bases are TGCAGTGGGGACAGGCTAGAGACCCAGTACTTC.

This clonotype was seen only a few times. This rearrangement joins TRBV3-1 to TRBJ2-5, with D perhaps TRBD1 (5 bases). Germline V gene sequence: CDR1 LGHDT, CDR2 YNNKEL (reference sequence). Deletions cut 3 bases from V and 5 bases from J, with 16 bases between. The CDR3 contains 15 residues. CDR3 amino acids: CASSHRAIKGETQYF. Here the CDR3 DNA reads TGTGCCAGCAGCCACCGTGCTATCAAGGGGGAGACCCAGTACTTC.

This clonotype was observed a few times. The chain employs TRBV20-1 and TRBJ1-2, with D uncertain. Germline CDR1 DFQATT, CDR2 SNEGSKA (reference sequence). The CDR3 has 13 residues. V lost 6 bases and J 5 bases, leaving 16 bases between the germline ends. The DNA for the CDR3 is TGCAGTGCCAGGCGGCTGGGGTTATATGGCTACACCTTC. This codes for CSARRLGLYGYTF.

The gene calls are TRBV5-5 and TRBJ1-5; weak D call: TRBD1 (5 bases). Trimming cost V 2 bases and J 1 base, with 7 bases left between them. The CDR3 has 14 residues. CDR1 SGHKS and CDR2 YYEKEE come from the germline V gene (reference sequence). The CDR3 DNA sequence: TGTGCCAGCAGCTTCAGGGAGAGCAATCAGCCCCAGCATTTT. Protein sequence: CASSFRESNQPQHF.

V usage is TRBV6-1 and J usage is TRBJ1-1; D not certain. The germline V gene has CDR1 MNHNS and CDR2 SASEGT. V shed 8 bases and J shed 4 bases, with 5 bases lying between them. The CDR3 spans 10 residues. The CDR3 sequence is CASVGTEAFF. The CDR3 nucleotides read TGTGCCAGCGTGGGCACTGAAGCTTTCTTT.

This clonotype showed up many times. This chain connects TRBV7-2 to TRBJ2-1; D is unclear. Looked up from germline, CDR1 is SGHTA and CDR2 is FQGNSA. The CDR3 has 14 amino acids. Trimming left V 6 bases short and J 1 base short, with 10 bases between. The CDR3 DNA sequence: TGTGCCAGCAGTCCCCGTGGTTCCTACAATGAGCAGTTCTTC. This sequence encodes CASSPRGSYNEQFF. The complete variable domain, with remaining parts taken from reference TRBV7-2 and TRBJ2-1, reads GAGVSQSPSNKVTEKGKDVELRCDPISGHTALYWYRQSLGQGLEFLIYFQGNSAPDKSGLPSDRFSAERTGGSVSTLTIQRTQQEDSAVYLCASSPRGSYNEQFFGPGTRLTVL.

Only one count was recorded for this clonotype. V is TRBV4-1 and J is TRBJ1-5; no clear D. V lost 4 bases and J 0 bases, leaving 13 bases between the germline ends. The CDR3 length is 16 residues. The germline V gene encodes CDR1 MGHRA and CDR2 YSYEKL. The CDR3 here is CASSPTGPHSNQPQHF. The CDR3, as DNA: TGCGCCAGCAGCCCTACGGGTCCCCATAGCAATCAGCCCCAGCATTTT.

This clonotype has at least ten counts. J is TRBJ1-1 and V is TRBV18; unclear D gene. Germline loops: CDR1 KGHSH, CDR2 LQKENI. The CDR3 runs to 15 residues. V dropped 3 bases and J dropped 4 bases, with 15 bases sitting between them. CDR3 in DNA: TGTGCCAGCTCACCCACCGCACAGCCCAGCACTGAAGCTTTCTTT. Amino acid sequence: CASSPTAQPSTEAFF.

This clonotype was seen a single time. The rearrangement links TRBV5-5 to TRBJ2-2; D remains ambiguous. Trimming cost V 4 bases and J 7 bases, with 17 bases left between them. Germline lookup yields CDR1 SGHKS and CDR2 YYEKEE (reference sequence). The CDR3 is 15 residues long. The CDR3 DNA follows: TGTGCCAGCAGCCCCTTTGCGGCTGCTGGCGGGGAGCTGTTTTTT. Translating gives CASSPFAAAGGELFF.

This clonotype occurred a few times. V gene TRBV5-1 combines with J gene TRBJ2-1, with TRBD1 matching 7 bases. Germline V lookup: CDR1 SGHRS, CDR2 YFSETQ. J gave up 3 bases and V 2 bases, and 5 bases lay outside the gene matches. The CDR3 covers 15 residues. The CDR3 loop is CASSFLQGNYNEQFF. DNA of the CDR3: TGCGCCAGCAGCTTCCTACAGGGGAACTACAATGAGCAGTTCTTC. Filled out from reference TRBV5-1 and TRBJ2-1, the complete variable domain reads KAGVTQTPRYLIKTRGQQVTLSCSPISGHRSVSWYQQTPGQGLQFLFEYFSETQRNKGNFPGRFSGRQFSNSRSEMNVSTLELGDSALYLCASSFLQGNYNEQFFGPGTRLTVL.

The chain employs TRBV20-1 and TRBJ2-1; maybe TRBD1 (6 bases). Trimming removed 5 bases from V and 5 bases from J, with 19 bases in between. Germline V gene lookup returns CDR1 DFQATT and CDR2 SNEGSKA (reference sequence). CDR3 length: 15 amino acids. CDR3: CSALHRDTHNNEQFF. The CDR3 DNA is TGCAGTGCTCTCCACCGGGACACCCATAACAATGAGCAGTTCTTC.

This clonotype occurred a few times. This rearrangement joins TRBV7-9 to TRBJ2-3; TRBD2 matches at 7 bases. V was pared by 4 bases and J by 1 base, with 11 bases of the junction left unmatched. The CDR3 extends over 17 amino acids. Germline V gives CDR1 SEHNR, CDR2 FQNEAQ (reference sequence). The CDR3 loop is CASSSTAGTRGTDTQYF. The CDR3 nucleotides read TGTGCCAGCAGCTCCACAGCGGGAACACGGGGCACAGATACGCAGTATTTT.

The table lists this clonotype with many counts. The V and J genes are TRBV20-1 and TRBJ2-3, with 8 bases identical to TRBD2. Germline V gene sequence: CDR1 DFQATT, CDR2 SNEGSKA (reference sequence). This CDR3 has 15 amino acids. The V gene end was trimmed by 2 bases and the J gene end by 2 bases; junction bases not matched to a gene: 6. CDR3 sequence reads: CSARRGGAVTDTQYF. CDR3 coding DNA: TGCAGTGCTAGACGGGGGGGGGCGGTCACAGATACGCAGTATTTT.

The chain is built from TRBV29-1 and TRBJ2-5, with D tentatively TRBD1 or TRBD2 (5 bases each). CDR1 is SQVTM and CDR2 is ANQGSEA in the germline V gene. V lost 3 bases, J lost 2 bases, and 22 bases lay in between. The CDR3 is made up of 17 amino acids. CDR3 coding DNA: TGCAGCGTTGATCCCGGGATGAAAGAGAGGGGACAAGAGACCCAGTACTTC. Translated, it gives CSVDPGMKERGQETQYF.